This entry features one T cell receptor beta chain sequence. V gave up 7 bases and J gave up 4 bases, with 10 bases separating them. Germline CDR1 SGHKS, CDR2 YYEKEE (reference sequence). The CDR3 extends over 12 amino acids. TCRdb passed the RT-PCR reads through MiXCR, listing each CDR3 protein once. The top ten clones hold around 6% of a sample with about a million distinct CDR3 sequences, over 15% of them seen once. The record originates from a study of patients and donors after allogeneic stem cell transplantation. Sequenced input: blood, either unsorted or a sorted T cell fraction (not recorded which). V usage is TRBV5-5 and J usage is TRBJ2-3, with a tentative D call TRBD2 (7 bases). This sequence was found in a human donor who was either an allogeneic HSCT recipient or a stem cell or donor lymphocyte infusion donor (not recorded which). It is not recorded whose cells these are; they may come from a transplant donor. The CDR3 region is CASGGASDTQYF. The CDR3 nucleotides are TGTGCCAGCGGGGGGGCCTCAGATACGCAGTATTTT.